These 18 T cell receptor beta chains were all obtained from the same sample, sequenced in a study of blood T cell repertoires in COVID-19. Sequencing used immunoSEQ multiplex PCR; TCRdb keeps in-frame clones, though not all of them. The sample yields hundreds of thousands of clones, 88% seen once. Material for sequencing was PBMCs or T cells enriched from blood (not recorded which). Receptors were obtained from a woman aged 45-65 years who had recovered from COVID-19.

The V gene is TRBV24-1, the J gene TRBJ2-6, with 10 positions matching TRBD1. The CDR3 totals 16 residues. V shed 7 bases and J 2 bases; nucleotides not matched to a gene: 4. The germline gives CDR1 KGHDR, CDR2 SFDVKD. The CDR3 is CATRATGGTGANVLTF. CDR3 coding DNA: TGTGCCACCAGGGCGACAGGGGGCACTGGGGCCAACGTCCTGACTTTC.

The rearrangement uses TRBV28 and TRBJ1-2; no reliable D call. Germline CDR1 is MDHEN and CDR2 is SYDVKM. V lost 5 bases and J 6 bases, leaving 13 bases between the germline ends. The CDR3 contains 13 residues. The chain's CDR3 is CASSPPSVHGYTF. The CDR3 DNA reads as TGTGCCAGCAGTCCACCCTCGGTACATGGCTACACCTTC.

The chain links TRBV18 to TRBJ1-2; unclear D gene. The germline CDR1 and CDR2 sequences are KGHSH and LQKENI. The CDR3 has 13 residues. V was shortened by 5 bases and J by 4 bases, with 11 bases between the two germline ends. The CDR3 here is CASSEKQAYGYTF. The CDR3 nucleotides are TGTGCCAGCTCAGAGAAGCAGGCCTATGGCTACACCTTC.

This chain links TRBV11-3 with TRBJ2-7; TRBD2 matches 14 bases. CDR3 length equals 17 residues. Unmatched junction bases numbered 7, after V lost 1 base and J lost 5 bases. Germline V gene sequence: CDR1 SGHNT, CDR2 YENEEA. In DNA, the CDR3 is TGTGCCAGCAGCTTAGGGGGACTAGCGGGAGTTTGGGACGAGCAGTACTTC. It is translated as CASSLGGLAGVWDEQYF.

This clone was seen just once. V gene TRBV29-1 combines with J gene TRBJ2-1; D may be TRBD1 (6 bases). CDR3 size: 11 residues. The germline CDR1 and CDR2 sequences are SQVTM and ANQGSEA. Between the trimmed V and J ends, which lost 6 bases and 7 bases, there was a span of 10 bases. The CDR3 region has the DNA TGCAGCGTCGGACAGTTAAATGAGCAGTTCTTC. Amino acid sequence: CSVGQLNEQFF.

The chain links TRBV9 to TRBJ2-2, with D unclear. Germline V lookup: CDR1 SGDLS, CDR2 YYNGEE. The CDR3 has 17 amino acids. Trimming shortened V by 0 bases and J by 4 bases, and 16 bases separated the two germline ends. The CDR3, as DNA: TGTGCCAGCAGCGTAGCTGCCAGACAAGCATTCACCGGGGAGCTGTTTTTT. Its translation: CASSVAARQAFTGELFF.

As DNA, the CDR3 is TGCGCCAGCAGCAGGAGGATAGCGGGAGAAACCAATGAGCAGTTCTTC. Protein sequence: CASSRRIAGETNEQFF. This chain connects TRBV4-3 to TRBJ2-1; 9 bases are shared with TRBD2. Losses at the gene ends were 5 bases for V and 6 bases for J; bases not matched to a gene: 11. This CDR3 region has 16 residues. CDR1 LGHNA and CDR2 YSLEER come from the germline V gene.

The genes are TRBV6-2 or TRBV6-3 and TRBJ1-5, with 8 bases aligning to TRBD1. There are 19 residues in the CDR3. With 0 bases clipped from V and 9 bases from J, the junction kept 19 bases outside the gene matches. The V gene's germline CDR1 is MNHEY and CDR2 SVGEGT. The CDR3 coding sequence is TGTGCCAGCAGTTACTCTTCGTTCGGGCAGACAGGGGAGAGTTGGCCCCAGCATTTT. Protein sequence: CASSYSSFGQTGESWPQHF.

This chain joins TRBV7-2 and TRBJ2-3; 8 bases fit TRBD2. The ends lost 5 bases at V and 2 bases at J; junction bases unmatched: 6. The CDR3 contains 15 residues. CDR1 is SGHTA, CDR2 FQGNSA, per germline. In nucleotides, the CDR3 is TGTGCCAGCAGCCGGGTAGCGGGATCCACAGATACGCAGTATTTT. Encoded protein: CASSRVAGSTDTQYF.

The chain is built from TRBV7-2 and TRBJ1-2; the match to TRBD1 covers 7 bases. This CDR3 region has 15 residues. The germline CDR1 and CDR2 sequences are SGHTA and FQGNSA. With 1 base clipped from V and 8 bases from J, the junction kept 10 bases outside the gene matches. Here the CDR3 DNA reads TGTGCCAGCAGCTTAGAAGGGGGCCCGGGGTGGGGCTACACCTTC. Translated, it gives CASSLEGGPGWGYTF.

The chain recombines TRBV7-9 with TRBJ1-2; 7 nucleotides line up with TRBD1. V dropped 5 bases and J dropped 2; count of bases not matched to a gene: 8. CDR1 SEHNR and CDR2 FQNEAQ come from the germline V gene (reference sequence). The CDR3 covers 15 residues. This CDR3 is CASSRQGPSNYGYTF. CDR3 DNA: TGTGCCAGCAGCCGACAGGGCCCGTCCAACTATGGCTACACCTTC.

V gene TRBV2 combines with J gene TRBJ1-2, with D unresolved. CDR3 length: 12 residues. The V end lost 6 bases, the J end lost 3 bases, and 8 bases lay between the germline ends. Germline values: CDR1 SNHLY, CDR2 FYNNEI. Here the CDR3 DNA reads TGTGCCAGCAGGGGCACACACTATGGCTACACCTTC. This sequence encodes CASRGTHYGYTF.

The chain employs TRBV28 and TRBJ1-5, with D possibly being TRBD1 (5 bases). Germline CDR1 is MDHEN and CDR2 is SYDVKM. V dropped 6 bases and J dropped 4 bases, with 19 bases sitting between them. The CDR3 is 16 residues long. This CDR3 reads CASRGAVADPNQPQHF. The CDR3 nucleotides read TGTGCCAGCAGAGGGGCGGTGGCAGATCCTAATCAGCCCCAGCATTTT.

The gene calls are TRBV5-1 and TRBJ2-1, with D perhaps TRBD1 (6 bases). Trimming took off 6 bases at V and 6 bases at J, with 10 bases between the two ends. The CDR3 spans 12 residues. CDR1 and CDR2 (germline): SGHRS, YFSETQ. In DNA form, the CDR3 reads TGCGCCAGCACTTGGGGGCGCAATGAGCAGTTCTTC. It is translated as CASTWGRNEQFF. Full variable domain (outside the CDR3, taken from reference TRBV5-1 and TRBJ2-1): KAGVTQTPRYLIKTRGQQVTLSCSPISGHRSVSWYQQTPGQGLQFLFEYFSETQRNKGNFPGRFSGRQFSNSRSEMNVSTLELGDSALYLCASTWGRNEQFFGPGTRLTVL.

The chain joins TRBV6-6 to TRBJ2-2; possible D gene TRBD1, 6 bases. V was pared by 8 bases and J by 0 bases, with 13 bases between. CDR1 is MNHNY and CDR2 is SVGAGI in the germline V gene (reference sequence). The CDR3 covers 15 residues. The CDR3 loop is CASGRGQPNTGELFF. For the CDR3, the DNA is TGTGCCAGCGGTCGAGGACAGCCGAACACCGGGGAGCTGTTTTTT.

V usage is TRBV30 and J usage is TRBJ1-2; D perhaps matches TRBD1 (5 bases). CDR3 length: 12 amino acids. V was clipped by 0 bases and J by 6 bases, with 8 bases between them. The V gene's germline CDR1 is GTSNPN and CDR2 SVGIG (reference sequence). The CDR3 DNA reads TGTGCCTGGAGTGTCCTAGGGGATGGCTACACCTTC. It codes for CAWSVLGDGYTF.

The CDR3 here is CASSLVTSGDYEQYF. The CDR3 DNA reads as TGTGCCAGCAGTTTGGTGACTAGCGGGGACTACGAGCAGTACTTC. The V gene is TRBV28, the J gene TRBJ2-7, with 11 positions matching TRBD2. This CDR3 is built from 15 residues. The V segment lost 3 bases and the J segment 3 bases; nucleotides outside the gene matches: 4. CDR1 and CDR2 (germline): MDHEN, SYDVKM.

The CDR3: CASSNRAETQYF. Here the CDR3 DNA reads TGTGCCAGCAGCAACAGGGCTGAGACCCAGTACTTC. The chain links TRBV28 to TRBJ2-5; possibly TRBD1 for D (6 bases). Germline V gives CDR1 MDHEN, CDR2 SYDVKM. The CDR3 loop spans 12 amino acids. Trimming removed 6 bases from V and 5 bases from J, with 10 bases in between.